The following is a TCR beta chain sequence with its context. CDR1 and CDR2 from the germline V gene are MNHEY and SMNVEV (reference sequence). The CDR3 length is 16 residues. V shed 4 bases, J shed 7 bases, and the junction held 9 bases outside the gene matches. Both 60 Vbeta primers and 13 Jbeta primers went into the PCR. Here immunoSEQ multiplex PCR was the method, and the copy in TCRdb shows in-frame clones only, minus some. The top ten clones hold about 1.8% of a sample with some 180,000 clones, roughly 85% of them seen once. At sampling all donors were nominally healthy, likely with unrecorded immune exposures. This sample is part of a study of cytomegalovirus exposure and HLA in healthy donors.

This TCR came from a woman aged 18 to 35 in good health and CMV-seronegative. Sequenced: PBMCs. The V call is TRBV27, the J call TRBJ2-1; 11 nucleotides align to TRBD2. The DNA of the CDR3 is TGTGCCAGCAGTTCCCCCCAACTAGCGGGAGAAAATGAGCAGTTCTTC. Encoded protein: CASSSPQLAGENEQFF.